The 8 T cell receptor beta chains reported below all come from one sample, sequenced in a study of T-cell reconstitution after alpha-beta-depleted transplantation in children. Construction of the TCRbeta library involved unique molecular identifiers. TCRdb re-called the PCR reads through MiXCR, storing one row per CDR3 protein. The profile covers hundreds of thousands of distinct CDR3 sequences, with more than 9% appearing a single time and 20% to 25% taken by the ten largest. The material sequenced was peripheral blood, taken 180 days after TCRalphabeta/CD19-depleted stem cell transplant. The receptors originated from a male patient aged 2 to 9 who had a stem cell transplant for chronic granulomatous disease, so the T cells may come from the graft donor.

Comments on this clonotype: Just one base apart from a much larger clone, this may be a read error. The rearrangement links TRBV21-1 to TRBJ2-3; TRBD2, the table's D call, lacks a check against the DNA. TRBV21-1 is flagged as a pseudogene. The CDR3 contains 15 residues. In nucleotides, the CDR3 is TGTGCCAGCAGCAAAGTGCGAGCGGGAGGGAATACGCGGTATTTT. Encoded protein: CASSKVRAGGNTRYF.

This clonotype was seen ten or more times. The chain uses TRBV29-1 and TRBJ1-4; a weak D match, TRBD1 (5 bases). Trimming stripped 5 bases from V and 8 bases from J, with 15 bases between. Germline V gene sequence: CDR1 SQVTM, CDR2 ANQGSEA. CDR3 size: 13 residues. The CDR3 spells CSVTQGLFEKLFF. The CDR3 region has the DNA TGCAGCGTTACCCAGGGATTATTCGAAAAACTGTTTTTT. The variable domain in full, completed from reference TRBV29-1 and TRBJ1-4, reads SAVISQKPSRDICQRGTSLTIQCQVDSQVTMMFWYRQQPGQSLTLIATANQGSEATYESGFVIDKFPISRPNLTFSTLTVSNMSPEDSSIYLCSVTQGLFEKLFFGSGTQLSVL.

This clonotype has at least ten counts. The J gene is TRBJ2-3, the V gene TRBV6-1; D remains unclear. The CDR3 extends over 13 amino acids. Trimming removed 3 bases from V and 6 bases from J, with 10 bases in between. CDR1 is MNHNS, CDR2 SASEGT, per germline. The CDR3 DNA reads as TGTGCCAGCAGTGAGGTTGGCCGGGATACGCAGTATTTT. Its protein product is CASSEVGRDTQYF.

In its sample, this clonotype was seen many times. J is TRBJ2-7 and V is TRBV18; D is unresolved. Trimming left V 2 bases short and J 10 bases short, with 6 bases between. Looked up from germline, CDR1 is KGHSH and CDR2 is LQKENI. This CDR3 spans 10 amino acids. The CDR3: CASSPYYQYF. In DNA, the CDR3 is TGTGCCAGCTCACCATATTATCAGTACTTC.

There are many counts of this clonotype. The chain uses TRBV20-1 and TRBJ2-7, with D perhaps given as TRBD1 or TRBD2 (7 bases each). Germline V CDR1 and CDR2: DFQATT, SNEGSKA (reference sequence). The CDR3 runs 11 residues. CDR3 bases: TGCAGGCAGGGGGAGGGCCACGAGCAGTACTTC. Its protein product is CRQGEGHEQYF.

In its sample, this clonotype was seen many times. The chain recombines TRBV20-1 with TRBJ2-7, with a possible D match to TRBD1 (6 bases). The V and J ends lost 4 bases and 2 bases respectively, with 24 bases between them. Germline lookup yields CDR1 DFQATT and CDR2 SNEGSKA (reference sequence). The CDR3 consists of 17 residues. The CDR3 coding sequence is TGCAGTGCTACCTCATTCAGAGGACAGACCGTCACCTACGAGCAGTACTTC. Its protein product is CSATSFRGQTVTYEQYF.

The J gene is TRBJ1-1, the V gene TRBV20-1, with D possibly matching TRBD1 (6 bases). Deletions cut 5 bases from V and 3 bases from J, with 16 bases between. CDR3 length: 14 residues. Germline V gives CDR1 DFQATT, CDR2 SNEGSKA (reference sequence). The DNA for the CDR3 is TGCAGTGCTTCCAGGGGATCTGGCGACACTGAAGCTTTCTTT. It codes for CSASRGSGDTEAFF.

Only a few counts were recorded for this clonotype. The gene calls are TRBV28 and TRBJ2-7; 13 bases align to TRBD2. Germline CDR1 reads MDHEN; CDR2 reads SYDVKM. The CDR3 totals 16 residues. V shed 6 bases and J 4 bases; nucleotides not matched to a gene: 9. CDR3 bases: TGTGCCAGCAGCCTCCTGACTAGCGGGAGGAAATACGAGCAGTACTTC. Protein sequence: CASSLLTSGRKYEQYF. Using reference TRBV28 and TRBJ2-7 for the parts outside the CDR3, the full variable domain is DVKVTQSSRYLVKRTGEKVFLECVQDMDHENMFWYRQDPGLGLRLIYFSYDVKMKEKGDIPEGYSVSREKKERFSLILESASTNQTSMYLCASSLLTSGRKYEQYFGPGTRLTVT.